This T cell receptor beta chain was recovered during a study of response to subunit inactivated influenza vaccine. TCRdb analysed the RT-PCR reads with MiXCR anew, one entry per CDR3 protein. The repertoire holds some 550,000 distinct CDR3 sequences, around a quarter seen once, with 2.5% to 3.5% in the top ten. The data were also submitted as part of a second study, on T cells expressing NK-cell markers. From that paper: Synthesis of TCR beta cDNA relied on 5'RACE template switching carrying UMIs. Cells sorted as CD3+CD56+NKG2C+, CD3+CD56+NKG2C- and CD3+CD56-NKG2C+ T cells supplied the TCR beta repertoires.

The sequence was obtained from a man in his forties or fifties who received an inactivated influenza vaccine. The sample in question was CD4+ T cells sorted from PBMCs, obtained about 11 days after vaccination.

CDR3 bases: TGTGCCAGCAGCTTAACTGTCCGCTCCCCGGAGACCCAGTACTTC. It specifies CASSLTVRSPETQYF. The V gene is TRBV7-6, the J gene TRBJ2-5; D uncertain. Looked up from germline, CDR1 is SGHVS and CDR2 is FNYEAQ. V was trimmed by 2 bases and J by 5 bases, leaving 15 bases between them. There are 15 residues in the CDR3.